The clone carrying this TCR beta chain was counted many times. What it binds is unknown. This sample is part of a study of CD8 T cells in ankylosing spondylitis. Study-level findings and limits: Significant enrichment of disease-linked clones was reported in matched ankylosing spondylitis synovial fluid. Earlier literature documents some of the motif variants in reactive arthritis synovial fluid and blood. Disease-linked clones bore a CD8+ phenotype, appearing relatively rarely in peripheral blood. Typical of ankylosing spondylitis blood, it appeared, was a TCR beta motif of roughly eight highly homologous variants.

Libraries for TCR beta were made by quantitative 5'-RACE with molecular barcodes. TCRdb ran MiXCR on the 5' RACE reads and lists one entry per CDR3 protein. This table holds about 800,000 distinct CDR3 sequences, 12% found once. The CDR3 loop spans 15 amino acids. V was clipped by 2 bases and J by 3 bases; unmatched bases: 2. The sequence was obtained from a male donor with ankylosing spondylitis. Sequenced input: blood, either unsorted or a sorted T cell fraction (not recorded which). The chain recombines TRBV12-3 or TRBV12-4 with TRBJ2-2, with TRBD1 matching over 8 bases. CDR3 protein: CASSLRDRYTGELFF. CDR3 DNA sequence: TGTGCCAGCAGTTTAAGGGACAGGTACACCGGGGAGCTGTTTTTT.